This TCR beta chain is from a study of cytomegalovirus exposure and HLA in healthy donors. General observations from the study: In vitro checks showed that a few CMV-associated chains really do target CMV antigens.

Profiling relied on immunoSEQ multiplex PCR, and the TCRdb table lists in-frame clones only, not all of them. The table has 180,000 or so clones, around nine tenths seen once. CDR1 SEHNR and CDR2 FQNEAQ come from the germline V gene (reference sequence). With 1 base removed from V and 1 base from J, the gap between germline ends came to 10 bases. The CDR3 loop spans 15 amino acids. Worth noting for this clone: Its antigen is still unknown.

The chain joins TRBV7-9 to TRBJ1-1; no definite D call. What was sequenced was PBMCs. The receptor was isolated from a woman aged 25 to 45 in good health and CMV-seronegative. This CDR3 reads CASSLGGLKNTEAFF. The CDR3 region has the DNA TGTGCCAGCAGCTTAGGTGGCCTGAAGAACACTGAAGCTTTCTTT.